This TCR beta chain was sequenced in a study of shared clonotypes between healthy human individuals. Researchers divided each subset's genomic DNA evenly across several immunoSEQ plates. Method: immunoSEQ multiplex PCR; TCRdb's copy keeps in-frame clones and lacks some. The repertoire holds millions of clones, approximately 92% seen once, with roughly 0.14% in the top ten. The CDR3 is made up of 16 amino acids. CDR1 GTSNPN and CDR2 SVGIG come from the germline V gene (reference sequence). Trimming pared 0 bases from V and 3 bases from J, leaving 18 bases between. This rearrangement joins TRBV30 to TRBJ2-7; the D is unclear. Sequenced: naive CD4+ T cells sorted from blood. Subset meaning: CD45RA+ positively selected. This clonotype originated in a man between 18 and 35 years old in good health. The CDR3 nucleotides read TGTGCCTGGAGTGTTAAAGATGGTACAAGTGACTACGAGCAGTACTTC. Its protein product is CAWSVKDGTSDYEQYF.